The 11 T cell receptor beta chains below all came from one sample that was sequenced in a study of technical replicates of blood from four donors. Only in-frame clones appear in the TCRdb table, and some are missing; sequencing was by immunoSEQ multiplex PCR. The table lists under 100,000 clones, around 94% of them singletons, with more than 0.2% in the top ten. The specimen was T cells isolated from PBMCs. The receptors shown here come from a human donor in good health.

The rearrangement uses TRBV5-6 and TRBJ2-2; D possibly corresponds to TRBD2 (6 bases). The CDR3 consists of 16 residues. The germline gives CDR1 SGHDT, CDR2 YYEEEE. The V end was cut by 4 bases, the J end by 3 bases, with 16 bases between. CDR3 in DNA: TGTGCCAGCAGCCCCCGCCCGGGACTTTACACCGGGGAGCTGTTTTTT. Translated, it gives CASSPRPGLYTGELFF.

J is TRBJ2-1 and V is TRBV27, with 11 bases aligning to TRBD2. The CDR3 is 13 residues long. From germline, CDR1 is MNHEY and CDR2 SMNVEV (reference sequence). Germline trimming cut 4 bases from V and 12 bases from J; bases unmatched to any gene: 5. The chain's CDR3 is CASSSTLAGVQFF. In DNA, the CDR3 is TGTGCCAGCAGTTCTACACTAGCGGGGGTGCAGTTCTTC.

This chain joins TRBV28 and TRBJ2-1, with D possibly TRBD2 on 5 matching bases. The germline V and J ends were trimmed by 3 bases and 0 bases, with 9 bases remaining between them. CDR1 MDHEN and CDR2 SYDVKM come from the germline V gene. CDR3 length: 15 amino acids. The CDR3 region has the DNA TGTGCCAGCAGTTTGATGGGGAGCTCCTACAATGAGCAGTTCTTC. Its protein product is CASSLMGSSYNEQFF.

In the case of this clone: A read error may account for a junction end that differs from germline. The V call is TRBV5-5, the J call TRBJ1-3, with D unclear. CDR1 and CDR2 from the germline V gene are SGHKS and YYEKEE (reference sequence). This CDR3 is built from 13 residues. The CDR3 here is CASSFRVGDTIYF. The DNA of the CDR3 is TGTGCCAGCAGCTTCCGGGTTGGAGACACCATATATTTT.

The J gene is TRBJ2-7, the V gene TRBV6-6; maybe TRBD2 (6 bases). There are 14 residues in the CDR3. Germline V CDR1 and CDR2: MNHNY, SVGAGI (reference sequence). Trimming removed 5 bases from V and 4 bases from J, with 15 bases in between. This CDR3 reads CASSGRISGYEQYF. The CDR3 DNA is TGTGCCAGCAGTGGTCGGATTAGCGGATACGAGCAGTACTTC.

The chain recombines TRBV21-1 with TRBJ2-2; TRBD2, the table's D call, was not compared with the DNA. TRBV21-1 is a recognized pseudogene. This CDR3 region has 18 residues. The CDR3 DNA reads TGTGCCAGCAGCAAAAGGGCTAGCGGGAGCGTAAAGACCGGGGAGCTGTTTTTT. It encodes CASSKRASGSVKTGELFF.

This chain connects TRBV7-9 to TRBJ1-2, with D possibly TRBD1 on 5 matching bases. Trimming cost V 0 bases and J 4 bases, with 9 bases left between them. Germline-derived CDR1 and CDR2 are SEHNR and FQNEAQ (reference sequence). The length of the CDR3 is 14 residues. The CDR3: CASSLAQGLYGYTF. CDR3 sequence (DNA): TGTGCCAGCAGCTTAGCCCAGGGACTCTATGGCTACACCTTC.

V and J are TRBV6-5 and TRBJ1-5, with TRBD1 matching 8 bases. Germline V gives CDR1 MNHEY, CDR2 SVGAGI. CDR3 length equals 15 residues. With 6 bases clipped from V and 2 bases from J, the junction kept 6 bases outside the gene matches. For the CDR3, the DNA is TGTGCCAGCAGCCTGGACAGGGCTGGCAATCAGCCCCAGCATTTT. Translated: CASSLDRAGNQPQHF.

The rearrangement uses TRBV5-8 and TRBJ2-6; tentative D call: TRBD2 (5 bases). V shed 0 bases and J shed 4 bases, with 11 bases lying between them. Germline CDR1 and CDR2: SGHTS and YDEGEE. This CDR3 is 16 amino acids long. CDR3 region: CASSLGWTYGANVLTF. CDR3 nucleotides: TGTGCCAGCAGCTTGGGATGGACTTACGGGGCCAACGTCCTGACTTTC. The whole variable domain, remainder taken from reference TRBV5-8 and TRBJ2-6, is EAGVTQSPTHLIKTRGQQATLRCSPISGHTSVYWYQQALGLGLQFLLWYDEGEERNRGNFPPRFSGRQFPNYSSELNVNALELEDSALYLCASSLGWTYGANVLTFGAGSRLTVL.

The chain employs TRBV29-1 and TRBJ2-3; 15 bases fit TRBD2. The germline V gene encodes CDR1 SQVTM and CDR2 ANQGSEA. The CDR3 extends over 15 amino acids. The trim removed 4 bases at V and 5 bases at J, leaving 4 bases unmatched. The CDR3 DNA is TGCAGCGTTGCGGGACTAGCGGGGGGTGGAGATACGCAGTATTTT. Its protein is CSVAGLAGGGDTQYF.

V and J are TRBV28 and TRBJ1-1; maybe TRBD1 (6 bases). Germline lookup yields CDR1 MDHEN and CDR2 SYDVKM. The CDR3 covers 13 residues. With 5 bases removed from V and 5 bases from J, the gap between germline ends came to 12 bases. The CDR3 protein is CASSPTGQTEAFF. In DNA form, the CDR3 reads TGTGCCAGCAGTCCGACCGGACAGACTGAAGCTTTCTTT.